A single sample gave rise to the 14 T cell receptor beta chains below, sequenced in a study of cytomegalovirus exposure and HLA in healthy donors. With 60 Vbeta and 13 Jbeta primers, the PCR was carried out. Assay used: immunoSEQ multiplex PCR; TCRdb lists only in-frame clones, some missing. Of more than 85,000 clones in the sample, roughly 69% were seen once. Sequencing input: PBMCs. The receptors come from a woman in her thirties in good health and CMV-seronegative.

The J gene is TRBJ1-2, the V gene TRBV4-1; 9 bases match TRBD1. Germline CDR1 and CDR2: MGHRA and YSYEKL. Trimming took 3 bases from V and 4 from J; bases not matched to a gene: 6. This CDR3 has 15 amino acids. The CDR3 loop is CASSQPGQGSYGYTF. In nucleotides, the CDR3 is TGCGCCAGCAGCCAGCCAGGACAGGGGTCCTATGGCTACACCTTC.

The J gene is TRBJ2-3, the V gene TRBV18; D unresolved. The CDR3 is made up of 15 amino acids. The V end was cut by 3 bases, the J end by 0 bases, with 10 bases between. CDR1 and CDR2 (germline): KGHSH, LQKENI. The CDR3 protein is CASSPAGSSTDTQYF. CDR3 DNA sequence: TGTGCCAGCTCACCGGCAGGCTCAAGCACAGATACGCAGTATTTT.

The chain couples TRBV13 to TRBJ2-6, with 7 bases aligning to TRBD1. V was pared by 0 bases and J by 2 bases, with 4 bases of the junction left unmatched. CDR3 length: 17 amino acids. CDR1 is PRHDT, CDR2 FYEKMQ, per germline (reference sequence). CDR3 nucleotide sequence: TGTGCCAGCAGCTTAGGGACAGGGACGACTGGGGCCAACGTCCTGACTTTC. Its translation: CASSLGTGTTGANVLTF.

The rearrangement joins TRBV6-5 to TRBJ2-1; 10 bases agree with TRBD2. CDR1 and CDR2 (germline): MNHEY, SVGAGI. With 4 bases clipped from V and 1 base from J, the junction kept 4 bases outside the gene matches. The CDR3 spans 16 residues. The CDR3 coding sequence is TGTGCCAGCAGTTTGGCTAGCGGGAGTTCCTACAATGAGCAGTTCTTC. It codes for CASSLASGSSYNEQFF.

This clone was seen a single time. V gene TRBV30 combines with J gene TRBJ1-1, with D possibly TRBD1 on 6 matching bases. The CDR3 runs to 12 residues. CDR1 and CDR2 (germline): GTSNPN, SVGIG (reference sequence). The V and J ends lost 8 bases and 7 bases respectively, with 17 bases between them. The CDR3 nucleotides are TGTGCCGGAAGTGCAGGGACACTTGAAGCTTTCTTT. This gives the protein CAGSAGTLEAFF. Full variable domain (remainder filled in from reference TRBV30 and TRBJ1-1): SQTIHQWPATLVQPVGSPLSLECTVEGTSNPNLYWYRQAAGRGLQLLFYSVGIGQISSEVPQNLSASRPQDRQFILSSKKLLLSDSGFYLCAGSAGTLEAFFGQGTRLTVV.

The chain's CDR3 is CASNQYPPAEIGTGDGYTF. In DNA form, the CDR3 reads TGTGCCTCAAACCAATATCCACCAGCAGAGATTGGGACAGGGGATGGCTACACCTTC. The J gene is TRBJ1-2, the V gene TRBV15; 10 nucleotides match TRBD1. Trimming at V came to 11 bases and at J to 6 bases, leaving 27 bases not matched to a gene. CDR1 and CDR2 from the germline V gene are LNHNV and YYDKDF (reference sequence). The CDR3 consists of 19 residues.

For the CDR3, the DNA is TGTGCCAGCAGTGAAGCGGGGGGGGATGGCTACACCTTC. This codes for CASSEAGGDGYTF. The chain couples TRBV6-1 to TRBJ1-2; D might be TRBD1 (5 bases). The CDR3 is made up of 13 amino acids. Germline V gives CDR1 MNHNS, CDR2 SASEGT. The germline V and J ends were trimmed by 0 bases and 6 bases, with 8 bases remaining between them.

This clone was picked up a small number of times. This rearrangement joins TRBV2 to TRBJ2-5; D gene unclear. Between the trimmed V and J ends, which lost 7 bases and 3 bases, there was a span of 15 bases. CDR3 length equals 14 residues. Germline assignment: CDR1 SNHLY and CDR2 FYNNEI. This chain's CDR3 is CASNSRVPKETQYF. DNA of the CDR3: TGTGCCAGCAACTCGCGAGTGCCGAAAGAGACCCAGTACTTC.

This rearrangement joins TRBV7-3 to TRBJ1-1, with D possibly being TRBD1 (6 bases). The CDR3 is made up of 18 amino acids. V was pared by 1 base and J by 0 bases, with 18 bases between. Germline V gives CDR1 SGHTA, CDR2 FQGTGA. This CDR3 reads CASSLIRMYRVMNTEAFF. In DNA form, the CDR3 reads TGTGCCAGCAGCTTAATCCGAATGTACAGGGTGATGAACACTGAAGCTTTCTTT.

The gene calls are TRBV9 and TRBJ2-2; 8 bases are a match to TRBD1. Looked up from germline, CDR1 is SGDLS and CDR2 is YYNGEE. The ends lost 2 bases at V and 7 bases at J; junction bases unmatched: 7. The CDR3 runs 15 residues. Written as DNA, the CDR3 is TGTGCCAGCAGCGTGACTCAGGGGGCGAGCGGGGAGCTGTTTTTT. Its protein product is CASSVTQGASGELFF.

The chain is built from TRBV2 and TRBJ1-5, with 9 bases fitting TRBD1. The CDR3 consists of 15 residues. The junction had 3 bases not matched to a gene; V was cut back by 6 bases and J by 0 bases. The germline V gene has CDR1 SNHLY and CDR2 FYNNEI. The CDR3 region is CASREDRGSNQPQHF. In nucleotides, the CDR3 is TGTGCCAGCAGGGAGGACAGGGGTAGCAATCAGCCCCAGCATTTT.

V is TRBV27 and J is TRBJ1-3; D gene uncertain. V lost 5 bases to trimming and J lost 0 bases, with 5 bases between them. Germline CDR1 MNHEY, CDR2 SMNVEV (reference sequence). The CDR3 is 13 amino acids. In DNA form, the CDR3 reads TGTGCCAGCAGTCGGGGCTCTGGAAACACCATATATTTT. Its protein product is CASSRGSGNTIYF.

The chain has TRBV5-3 and TRBJ1-2; TRBD1 matches at 7 bases. TRBV5-3 is labeled an ORF, and its function is uncertain. V lost 8 bases to trimming and J lost 7 bases; unmatched junction nucleotides: 11. The CDR3 is made up of 13 amino acids. CDR3 amino acids: CARRPGGRGGYTF. The DNA of the CDR3 is TGTGCCAGGAGACCAGGGGGGCGAGGTGGCTACACCTTC.

The rearrangement joins TRBV4-3 to TRBJ2-7, with 7 nucleotides matching TRBD2. CDR1 and CDR2 from the germline V gene are LGHNA and YSLEER. There are 15 residues in the CDR3. Trimming at V came to 0 bases and at J to 2 bases, leaving 4 bases not matched to a gene. The CDR3 nucleotides read TGCGCCAGCAGCCAAGATGACGCGGGAGCCTACGAGCAGTACTTC. This encodes CASSQDDAGAYEQYF.